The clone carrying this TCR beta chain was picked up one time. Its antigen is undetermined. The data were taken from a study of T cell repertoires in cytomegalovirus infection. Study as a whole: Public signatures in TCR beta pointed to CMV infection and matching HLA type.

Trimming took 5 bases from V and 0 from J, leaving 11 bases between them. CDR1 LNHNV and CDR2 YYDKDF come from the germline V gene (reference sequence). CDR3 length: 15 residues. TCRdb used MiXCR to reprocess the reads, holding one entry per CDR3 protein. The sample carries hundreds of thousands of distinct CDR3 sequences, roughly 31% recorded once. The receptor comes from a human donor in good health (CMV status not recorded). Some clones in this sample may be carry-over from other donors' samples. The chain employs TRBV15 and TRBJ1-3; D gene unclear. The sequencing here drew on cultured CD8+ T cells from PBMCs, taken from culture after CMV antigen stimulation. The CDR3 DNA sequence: TGTGCCACCAGCCTTCGTGGAATCTCTGGAAACACCATATATTTT. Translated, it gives CATSLRGISGNTIYF.